The TCR beta chain described here comes from a study of regulatory T cells in long-lasting Graves disease. Investigators prepared the TCR beta libraries by applying iRepertoire HTBI primers and Arm-PCR of CDR3 regions. TCRdb re-analysed the multiplex PCR reads in MiXCR, keeping a single row per CDR3 protein. The sample contains 600,000 to 800,000 distinct CDR3 sequences, 25% to 35% of which appear only once. The CDR3 extends over 14 amino acids. As to time point: persistent/refractory GD, antithyroid drugs over 5 years with positive TRAb. Extracted RNA from PBMCs served as the source of the TCR library. Details on this clonotype: A much larger clone lies a single base off, so this may be a read error.

The chain joins TRBV12-3 or TRBV12-4 to TRBJ1-2; D unresolved. This clonotype was obtained from a female donor with Graves disease. Specimen: peripheral blood mononuclear cells (PBMCs), collected when the disease was refractory, from a patient treated with antithyroid drugs. CDR3 bases: TGTGTCAGCAGTTTATGGGCCAGAAACTATGGCTACACCTTC. This sequence encodes CVSSLWARNYGYTF.